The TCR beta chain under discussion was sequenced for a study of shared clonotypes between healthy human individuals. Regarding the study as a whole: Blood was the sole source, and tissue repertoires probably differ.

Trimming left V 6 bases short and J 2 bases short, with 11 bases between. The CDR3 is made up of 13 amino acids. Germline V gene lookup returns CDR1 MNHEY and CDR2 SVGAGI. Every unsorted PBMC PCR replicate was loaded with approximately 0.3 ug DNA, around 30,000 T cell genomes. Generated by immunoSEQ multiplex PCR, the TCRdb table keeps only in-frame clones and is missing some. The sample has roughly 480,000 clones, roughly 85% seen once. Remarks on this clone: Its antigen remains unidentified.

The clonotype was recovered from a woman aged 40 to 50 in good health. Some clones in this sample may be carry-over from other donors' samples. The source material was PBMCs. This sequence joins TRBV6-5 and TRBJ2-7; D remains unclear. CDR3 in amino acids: CASRKDRTYEQYF. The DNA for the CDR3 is TGTGCCAGCAGAAAGGACCGAACCTACGAGCAGTACTTC.